The 4 T cell receptor beta chains reported below all come from one sample, sequenced in a study of cytomegalovirus exposure and HLA in healthy donors. With 60 Vbeta and 13 Jbeta primers, the PCR was carried out. Measured with immunoSEQ multiplex PCR; TCRdb has only the in-frame clones, and not every one. The data contain roughly 110,000 clones, roughly 68% of them singletons. Sequencing was done on a sample of PBMCs. Receptors originate from a woman in her 30s in good health and CMV-seronegative.

The chain uses TRBV5-1 and TRBJ2-2, with TRBD1 matching 10 bases. The CDR3 is made up of 16 amino acids. Trimming removed 1 base from V and 4 bases from J; junction bases left unmatched: 4. CDR1 is SGHRS, CDR2 YFSETQ, per germline. CDR3 nucleotides: TGCGCCAGCAGCTTGCGGGACAGGGGAACCACCGGGGAGCTGTTTTTT. Amino acids: CASSLRDRGTTGELFF.

The chain carries TRBV7-2 and TRBJ1-2; TRBD1 matches 7 bases. The length of the CDR3 is 15 residues. V lost 5 bases, J lost 4 bases, and 10 bases stayed unmatched. In germline, CDR1 is SGHTA, CDR2 FQGNSA. CDR3: CASSLGTAVSYGYTF. Written as DNA, the CDR3 is TGTGCCAGCAGCCTAGGGACAGCAGTGAGCTATGGCTACACCTTC.

As DNA, the CDR3 is TGTGCCATCAGTCCCGGGACAGAATATAGCAATCAGCCCCAGCATTTT. This gives the protein CAISPGTEYSNQPQHF. The genes are TRBV10-3 and TRBJ1-5, with 7 bases identical to TRBD1. With V trimmed by 5 bases and J by 0 bases, 7 bases remained unmatched. Germline CDR1 ENHRY, CDR2 SYGVKD. The CDR3 covers 16 residues.

This clone appeared a few times. The chain joins TRBV7-9 to TRBJ2-2, with TRBD1 as a possible D gene (5 bases). V was clipped by 6 bases and J by 2 bases, with 10 bases between them. CDR1 and CDR2 (germline): SEHNR, FQNEAQ (reference sequence). The CDR3 extends over 14 amino acids. The CDR3 sequence: CASSQGSNTGELFF. CDR3 DNA sequence: TGTGCCAGCAGTCAGGGATCCAACACCGGGGAGCTGTTTTTT.